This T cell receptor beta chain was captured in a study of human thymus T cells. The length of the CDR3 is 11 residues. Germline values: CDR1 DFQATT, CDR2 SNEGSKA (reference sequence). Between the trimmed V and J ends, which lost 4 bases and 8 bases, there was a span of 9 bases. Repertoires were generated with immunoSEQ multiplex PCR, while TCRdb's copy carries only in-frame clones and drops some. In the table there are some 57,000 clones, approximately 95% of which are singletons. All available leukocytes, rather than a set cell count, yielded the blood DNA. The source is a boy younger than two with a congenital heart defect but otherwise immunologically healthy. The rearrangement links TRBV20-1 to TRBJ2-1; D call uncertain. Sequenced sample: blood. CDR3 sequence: CSAKASYEQFF. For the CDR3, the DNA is TGCAGTGCTAAAGCTAGTTATGAGCAGTTCTTC.